Here is one T cell receptor beta chain with its context. Its antigen is unknown. This entry belongs to a study of cytomegalovirus exposure and HLA in healthy donors. Study observations and caveats: One cluster of highly shared sequence variants probably arose as a sequencing artifact. TRBV6-2, TRBV6-3 and some other V segments were unresolvable in 87-base-pair reads.

A multiplex PCR was run with 60 Vbeta primers and 13 Jbeta primers. Using immunoSEQ multiplex PCR, the repertoire was profiled, and TCRdb retains in-frame clones only, with some absent. The sample contains roughly 120,000 clones, roughly 76% of which appear only once. The germline V gene has CDR1 MDHEN and CDR2 SYDVKM. V was cut by 3 bases and J by 2 bases, with 7 bases left in between. The CDR3 extends over 13 amino acids. The TCR comes from a woman aged 55-70 years in good health and CMV-seropositive. Sequencing was carried out using PBMCs. This rearrangement joins TRBV28 to TRBJ1-2; D is uncertain. CDR3 DNA: TGTGCCAGCAGTTTGCCGGAGAACTATGGCTACACCTTC. As protein: CASSLPENYGYTF.